A selection of T cell receptor beta chains follows, all from one sample in a study of blood T cell repertoires in COVID-19. Repertoires were generated with immunoSEQ multiplex PCR, while TCRdb's copy carries only in-frame clones and drops some. The sample contains a few hundred thousand clones, roughly 84% of which appear only once. Specimen: PBMCs or T cells enriched from blood (not recorded which). These receptors came from a woman aged 25-40 years who had recovered from COVID-19. CDR3s include the opening cysteine and the closing phenylalanine or tryptophan. D genes are given only for firm matches. Expanded clones get a size class; other rows say once, few or many, or leave the size out.

V	J	size	D	DNA	CDR3
TRBV5-4	TRBJ1-2	.	.	TGTGCCAGCAGCTTGCCTGGCGGGGGCACAGACTATGGCTACACCTTC	CASSLPGGGTDYGYTF
TRBV7-9	TRBJ1-2	.	.	TGTGCCAGCAACTCGGGGGGGAATACGTATGGCTACACCTTC	CASNSGGNTYGYTF
TRBV29-1	TRBJ1-1	.	TRBD1	TGCAGCGGCGTAACAGGGGGGCAGAACACTGAAGCTTTCTTT	CSGVTGGQNTEAFF
TRBV19	TRBJ1-6	.	.	TGTGCCAGTAGTATCCCACAGAAGAATTCACCCCTCCACTTT	CASSIPQKNSPLHF
TRBV29-1	TRBJ2-3	.	TRBD2	TGCAGCGTGAGGGGGTCTAGCGGGGGTACAGATACGCAGTATTTT	CSVRGSSGGTDTQYF
TRBV6-5	TRBJ2-5	.	TRBD1	TGTGCCAGCAGTTACCAGGGGGTACAAGAGACCCAGTACTTC	CASSYQGVQETQYF
TRBV18	TRBJ1-6	few	TRBD1	TGTGCCAGCTCACCTGGGGACAGTTATAATTCACCCCTCCACTTT	CASSPGDSYNSPLHF
TRBV5-1	TRBJ2-2	.	.	TGCGCCAGCAGCGTGGGACGGTCCGGGAGCGGGGAGCTGTTTTTT	CASSVGRSGSGELFF
TRBV18	TRBJ2-3	.	TRBD1	TGTGCCAGCTCACCGGTCGGGACAGGGGTAGATACGCAGTATTTT	CASSPVGTGVDTQYF
TRBV28	TRBJ2-5	.	TRBD1	TGTGCCAGCCGTATGGGGACAGGGCGATTAGAGACCCAGTACTTC	CASRMGTGRLETQYF
TRBV4-2	TRBJ2-1	.	.	TGTGCCAGCAGCTCTGTCAGGGAGGACAATGAGCAGTTCTTC	CASSSVREDNEQFF
TRBV28	TRBJ1-1	.	.	TGTGCCAGCAGCGGACAGAGAACTGAAGCTTTCTTT	CASSGQRTEAFF
TRBV30	TRBJ1-2	.	.	TGTGCCTGGAGTGTAGAGGGTACCTATGGCTACACCTTC	CAWSVEGTYGYTF
TRBV27	TRBJ2-1	.	TRBD2	TGTGCCAGCAGGGGACTAGCGGGGACCAATGAGCAGTTCTTC	CASRGLAGTNEQFF
TRBV19	TRBJ1-1	.	.	TGTGCCAGTAGTATCGACAGTAACACTGAAGCTTTCTTT	CASSIDSNTEAFF
TRBV25-1	TRBJ1-3	.	.	TGTGCCAGCAGTGCTGGGGCACCCGGAAACACCATATATTTT	CASSAGAPGNTIYF
TRBV14	TRBJ1-2	.	TRBD1	TGTGCCAGCAGCCTTTCGGGACAGGGTAATGGCTACACCTTC	CASSLSGQGNGYTF
TRBV7-9	TRBJ2-5	.	TRBD2	TGTGCCAGCAGCTACCAAGCGGGACAAGAGACCCAGTACTTC	CASSYQAGQETQYF
TRBV19	TRBJ2-1	few	.	TGTGCCAGTAGTTCGGATCGGGGCAATGAGCAGTTCTTC	CASSSDRGNEQFF
TRBV11-2	TRBJ2-3	.	TRBD1	TGTGCCAGCAGCTTAAACCCGACAGGGGCAGGCACAGATACGCAGTATTTT	CASSLNPTGAGTDTQYF
TRBV2	TRBJ1-2	.	.	TGTGCCAGCAGTGTGAACACTAACTATGGCTACACCTTC	CASSVNTNYGYTF
TRBV13	TRBJ1-2	.	.	TGTGCCAGCAGCTTAGGCCGCGTGGGGAGGTATGGCTACACCTTC	CASSLGRVGRYGYTF
TRBV7-2	TRBJ1-2	.	TRBD1	TGTGCCAGCAGCTTAGCGGCAGGGGGCATAACTCTAAACTATGGCTACACCTTC	CASSLAAGGITLNYGYTF
TRBV30	TRBJ2-7	.	.	TGTGCCTGGAGTGTACGTACAGTCCAAACAACTTCCTACGAGCAGTACTTC	CAWSVRTVQTTSYEQYF
TRBV19	TRBJ2-1	.	TRBD2	TGTGCCAGTAGTGCACTAGCGGGGGCCCATCCGGATTACAATGAGCAGTTCTTC	CASSALAGAHPDYNEQFF
TRBV19	TRBJ1-2	.	.	TGTGCCAGTAGTCAGAGGGCAGGGGTAGGCTATGGCTACACCTTC	CASSQRAGVGYGYTF
TRBV27	TRBJ2-7	.	TRBD2	TGTGCCAGCAGTCCGGGGGGGGGATTCACCTACGAGCAGTACTTC	CASSPGGGFTYEQYF
TRBV18	TRBJ2-3	few	TRBD2	TGTGCCAGCTCACTCCGGCCGGGACTAGCCACAGATACGCAGTATTTT	CASSLRPGLATDTQYF
TRBV30	TRBJ1-5	.	.	TGTGCCTGGAGTGTACAGGGTGGTCAGCCCCAGCATTTT	CAWSVQGGQPQHF
TRBV4-1	TRBJ2-2	.	TRBD2	TGCGCCAGCAGCCAAATCGGGCTGTTCACTAGCGGGGGGAACACCGGGGAGCTGTTTTTT	CASSQIGLFTSGGNTGELFF
TRBV30	TRBJ1-5	.	.	TGTGCCTGGAGTGCCGGGGTGGCTGCCCATCAGCCCCAGCATTTT	CAWSAGVAAHQPQHF
TRBV10-3	TRBJ1-2	.	TRBD1	TGTGCCATCATGCCGGACAGGGATGTGTATGGCTACACCTTC	CAIMPDRDVYGYTF
TRBV19	TRBJ1-5	.	.	TGTGCCAGTAGCGAGGACACGGTACCTTCTTTT	CASSEDTVPSF
TRBV2	TRBJ1-5	.	TRBD1	TGTGCCAGCACCCCTGACAGGGTGGATCAGCCCCAGCATTTT	CASTPDRVDQPQHF
TRBV5-1	TRBJ2-1	.	.	TGCGCCAGCAGCTTAACCGGGTCCCCACGGGAGCAGTTCTTC	CASSLTGSPREQFF
TRBV19	TRBJ2-1	.	TRBD1	TGTGCCATCCGGGACAGGGGAGATGAGCAGTTCTTC	CAIRDRGDEQFF
TRBV28	TRBJ1-2	.	TRBD1	TGTGCCAGCAGTTTTCCCCCCCCACAGGGGAGGGGCTACACCTTC	CASSFPPPQGRGYTF
TRBV28	TRBJ2-1	.	TRBD2	TGTGCCAGCAGTTTGACCGGGGGGAGCTCCTACAATGAGCAGTTCTTC	CASSLTGGSSYNEQFF
TRBV11-2	TRBJ1-2	.	.	TGTGCCAGCAGCTTAGAACAGGGAGCCCACTATGGCTACACCTTC	CASSLEQGAHYGYTF
TRBV28	TRBJ1-5	.	.	TGTGCCAGCAGTCCTATCTCGAGCAATCAGCCCCAGCATTTT	CASSPISSNQPQHF
TRBV2	TRBJ2-3	.	.	TGTGCCAGCAGTGACTTTCGGACAGACAACACAGATACGCAGTATTTT	CASSDFRTDNTDTQYF
TRBV28	TRBJ2-5	.	.	TGTGCCAGCAGTTTATTGGACAGAAGGCGCCAAGAGACCCAGTACTTC	CASSLLDRRRQETQYF
TRBV2	TRBJ1-5	.	.	TGTGCCAGCAGTGAATTGGCCGGGTTTGAGCCCCAGCATTTT	CASSELAGFEPQHF
TRBV18	TRBJ1-1	.	.	TGTGCCAGCTCGAGTAATGAAAACACTGAAGCTTTCTTT	CASSSNENTEAFF
TRBV10-3	TRBJ1-1	.	.	TGTGCCATCAGTGATGGGGGGGCGAGCGTGGGAACTGAAGCTTTCTTT	CAISDGGASVGTEAFF
TRBV19	TRBJ2-7	.	TRBD1	TGTGCCAGTAGTATGTGGGGACAGCTCTCCTACGAGCAGTACTTC	CASSMWGQLSYEQYF